This entry concerns a single TCR beta chain. The sample belongs to a study of cytomegalovirus exposure and HLA in healthy donors. As for the study in general: Drawn from HLA-typed donors, tens of millions of unique TCRs were held in an early data release.

Researchers ran the PCR with 60 Vbeta and 13 Jbeta primers. Clones were sequenced by immunoSEQ multiplex PCR, and TCRdb holds only the in-frame ones, with some missing. The top ten hold around 2.4% of the sample, which has approximately 150,000 clones, about 68% seen once. Sequencing input: PBMCs. This clonotype was sampled from a female donor in good health and CMV-seronegative.

CDR3 amino acids: CASSPPGGADTEAFF. DNA of the CDR3: TGTGCCAGCAGCCCCCCCGGGGGGGCGGACACTGAAGCTTTCTTT. The chain uses TRBV11-2 and TRBJ1-1, with TRBD1 as a possible D gene (6 bases). CDR3 length: 15 amino acids. Germline loops: CDR1 SGHAT, CDR2 FQNNGV. V was shortened by 5 bases and J by 3 bases, with 16 bases between the two germline ends.